This T cell receptor beta chain is from a study of T cell responses to AZD1222 COVID-19 vaccine. Across the study: Timing groups of about 4 and about 12 weeks for second doses were pooled.

This CDR3 spans 15 amino acids. The V gene's germline CDR1 is LGHNA and CDR2 YNFKEQ. The ends lost 5 bases at V and 2 bases at J; junction bases unmatched: 6. TCRdb keeps only in-frame clones here, not all; method: immunoSEQ multiplex PCR. Counted here are 150,000 to 200,000 clones, about nine tenths occurring once; the ten biggest clones make up under 6.5%. Sequenced material: peripheral blood, taken on day 0 of AZD1222 vaccination. The chain couples TRBV4-2 to TRBJ1-2; 9 bases map to TRBD1. The source is an adult in good health. The CDR3 sequence is CASSDRGGINYGYTF. Written as DNA, the CDR3 is TGTGCCAGCAGCGACAGGGGGGGGATCAACTATGGCTACACCTTC.